The 14 T cell receptor beta chains in this list originate from one sample, sequenced in a study of OX40 agonist ivuxolimab in advanced cancers. Measured with immunoSEQ multiplex PCR; TCRdb has only the in-frame clones, and not every one. In the table there are more than 50,000 clones, about 88% of which are singletons. This specimen was CD4+ or CD8+ T cells sorted from blood, taken in a trial of the OX40 agonist ivuxolimab. The receptors were sampled from an adult with an advanced solid tumor such as melanoma, head and neck, liver or kidney cancer.

The chain recombines TRBV7-2 with TRBJ2-1; D is uncertain. Looked up from germline, CDR1 is SGHTA and CDR2 is FQGNSA. Trimming pared 0 bases from V and 6 bases from J, leaving 9 bases between. This CDR3 comprises 14 residues. CDR3 sequence: CASSLAAAANEQFF. DNA of the CDR3: TGTGCCAGCAGCTTAGCGGCCGCCGCCAATGAGCAGTTCTTC.

The chain is built from TRBV27 and TRBJ2-1; either TRBD1 or TRBD2 may supply D (6 bases each). Trimming shortened V by 6 bases and J by 8 bases, and 14 bases separated the two germline ends. CDR3 length equals 13 residues. Per the germline V gene, CDR1 is MNHEY and CDR2 is SMNVEV (reference sequence). In nucleotides, the CDR3 is TGTGCCAGCAGGGTGGGGGGCCTCGATGAGCAGTTCTTC. Its protein is CASRVGGLDEQFF.

The J gene is TRBJ1-4, the V gene TRBV4-1; the D is unclear. The CDR3 totals 14 residues. Germline-derived CDR1 and CDR2 are MGHRA and YSYEKL. V lost 2 bases, J lost 4 bases, and 8 bases lay in between. The CDR3, as DNA: TGCGCCAGCAGCCAACTTAGACTTAATGAAAAACTGTTTTTT. Translation gives CASSQLRLNEKLFF.

The chain has TRBV9 and TRBJ2-1, with 9 bases identical to TRBD2. The V gene's germline CDR1 is SGDLS and CDR2 YYNGEE. This CDR3 region has 16 residues. The junction had 4 bases not matched to a gene; V was cut back by 3 bases and J by 0 bases. The CDR3 region is CASSDYSGGSYNEQFF. CDR3 coding DNA: TGTGCCAGCAGCGATTATAGCGGGGGCTCCTACAATGAGCAGTTCTTC.

This clone qualifies as medium-sized. The chain combines TRBV5-6 with TRBJ2-1; 8 bases fit TRBD2. CDR1 and CDR2 (germline): SGHDT, YYEEEE. This CDR3 is built from 17 residues. J lost 8 bases, V lost 3 bases, and 16 bases had no gene match. CDR3 bases: TGTGCCAGCAGCTCAACCGCGACTAGCGAACCCGGGCATGAGCAGTTCTTC. This translates into CASSSTATSEPGHEQFF.

The chain carries TRBV4-3 and TRBJ2-3; D uncertain. Looked up from germline, CDR1 is LGHNA and CDR2 is YSLEER. V lost 0 bases, J lost 6 bases, and 10 bases lay in between. CDR3 size: 14 residues. DNA for the CDR3: TGCGCCAGCAGCCAAGATGTCGAATCGGATACGCAGTATTTT. Protein product: CASSQDVESDTQYF.

This clone has only a few counts. J is TRBJ2-7 and V is TRBV27, with 9 bases lining up with TRBD2. Germline CDR1 and CDR2: MNHEY and SMNVEV (reference sequence). V shed 6 bases, J shed 6 bases, and the junction held 9 bases outside the gene matches. The CDR3 runs 14 residues. The CDR3 DNA is TGTGCCAGCAGAATCGTAGCGGGAGTAGGCGAGCAGTACTTC. It codes for CASRIVAGVGEQYF.

The V call is TRBV7-9, the J call TRBJ1-1, with no clear D. The V gene's germline CDR1 is SEHNR and CDR2 FQNEAQ (reference sequence). The V gene lost 1 base and the J gene lost 11 bases, with 11 bases spanning the gap. The CDR3 totals 12 residues. The CDR3 loop is CASSLGFGEAFF. The CDR3 nucleotides read TGTGCCAGCAGCTTAGGTTTTGGGGAGGCTTTCTTT.

The chain links TRBV9 to TRBJ2-2; possibly TRBD1 for D (5 bases). This CDR3 has 15 residues. Germline CDR1 and CDR2: SGDLS and YYNGEE. Trimming cost V 1 base and J 3 bases, with 10 bases left between them. CDR3 DNA sequence: TGTGCCAGCAGCGTAAGGGCAGGGTACACCGGGGAGCTGTTTTTT. It codes for CASSVRAGYTGELFF.

V gene TRBV29-1 combines with J gene TRBJ2-4; TRBD1 agrees at 9 bases. This CDR3 contains 14 residues. V shed 3 bases and J 8 bases; nucleotides not matched to a gene: 8. Per germline, CDR1 SQVTM and CDR2 ANQGSEA. The chain's CDR3 is CSVEPTGGGDIQYF. CDR3 nucleotides: TGCAGCGTTGAGCCGACAGGGGGGGGCGACATTCAGTACTTC.

This chain connects TRBV11-2 to TRBJ1-3; D is unclear. Germline-derived CDR1 and CDR2 are SGHAT and FQNNGV. This CDR3 contains 12 residues. V lost 5 bases, J lost 7 bases, and 9 bases lay in between. DNA for the CDR3: TGTGCCAGCAGCCCTCGGACCAACACCATATATTTT. This encodes CASSPRTNTIYF.

V is TRBV7-9 and J is TRBJ2-7; D perhaps matches TRBD2 (5 bases). V lost 4 bases and J 2 bases, leaving 12 bases between the germline ends. The CDR3 is 14 amino acids. Per germline, CDR1 SEHNR and CDR2 FQNEAQ (reference sequence). The CDR3 DNA reads TGTGCCAGCAGCTGGACTGGAAATGCCTACGAGCAGTACTTC. This gives the protein CASSWTGNAYEQYF.

This rearrangement joins TRBV14 to TRBJ2-5, with D perhaps TRBD1 (5 bases). Trimming left V 1 base short and J 8 bases short, with 11 bases between. The germline V gene encodes CDR1 SGHDN and CDR2 FVKESK. The CDR3 consists of 13 residues. CDR3 sequence: CASSQGLQATQYF. The CDR3 region has the DNA TGTGCCAGCAGCCAAGGTTTACAGGCAACCCAGTACTTC.

The table lists this clone with a few counts. The genes are TRBV21-1 and TRBJ1-1. TRBV21-1 is recorded as a pseudogene. The CDR3 loop spans 14 amino acids. The CDR3 loop is CASNLTPPGTEAFF. Written as DNA, the CDR3 is TGTGCCAGCAACCTGACTCCCCCGGGGACTGAAGCTTTCTTT.